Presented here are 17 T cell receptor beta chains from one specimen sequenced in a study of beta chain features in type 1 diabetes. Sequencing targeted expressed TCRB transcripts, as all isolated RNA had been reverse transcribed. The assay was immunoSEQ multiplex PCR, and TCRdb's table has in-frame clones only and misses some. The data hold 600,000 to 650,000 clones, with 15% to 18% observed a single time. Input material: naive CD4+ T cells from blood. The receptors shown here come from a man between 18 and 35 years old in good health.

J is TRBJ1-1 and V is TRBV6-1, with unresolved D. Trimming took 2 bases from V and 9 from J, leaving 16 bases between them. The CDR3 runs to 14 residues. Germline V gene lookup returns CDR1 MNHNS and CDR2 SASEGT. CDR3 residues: CASSESWVTGQAFF. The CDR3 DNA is TGTGCCAGCAGTGAAAGTTGGGTAACGGGCCAAGCTTTCTTT.

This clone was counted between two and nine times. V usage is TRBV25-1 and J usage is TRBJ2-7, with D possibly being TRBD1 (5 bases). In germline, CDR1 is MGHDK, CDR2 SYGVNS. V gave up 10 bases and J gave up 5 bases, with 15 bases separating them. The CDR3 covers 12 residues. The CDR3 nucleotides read TGTGCCACCCAGGCAGGGCAGGACGAGCAGTACTTC. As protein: CATQAGQDEQYF.

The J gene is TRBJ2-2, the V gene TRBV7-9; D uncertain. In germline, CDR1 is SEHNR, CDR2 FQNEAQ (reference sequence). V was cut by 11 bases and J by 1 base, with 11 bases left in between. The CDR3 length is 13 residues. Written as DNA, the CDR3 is TGTGCCCGGGCGGACGGGAACACCGGGGAGCTGTTTTTT. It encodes CARADGNTGELFF.

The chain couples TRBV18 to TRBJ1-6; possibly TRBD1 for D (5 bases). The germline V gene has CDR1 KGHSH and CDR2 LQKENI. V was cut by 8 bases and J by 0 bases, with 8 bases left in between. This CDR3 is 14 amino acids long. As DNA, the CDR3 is TGTGCCAGCCGGGGGAGCTCCTATAATTCACCCCTCCACTTT. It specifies CASRGSSYNSPLHF.

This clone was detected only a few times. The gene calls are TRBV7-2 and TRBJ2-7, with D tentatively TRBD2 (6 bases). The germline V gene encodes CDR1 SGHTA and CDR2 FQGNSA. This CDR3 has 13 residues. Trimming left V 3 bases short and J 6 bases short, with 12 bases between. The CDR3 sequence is CASSFGGSPEQYF. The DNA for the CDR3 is TGTGCCAGCAGCTTTGGGGGGAGCCCCGAGCAGTACTTC. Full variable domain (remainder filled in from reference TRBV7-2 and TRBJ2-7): GAGVSQSPSNKVTEKGKDVELRCDPISGHTALYWYRQSLGQGLEFLIYFQGNSAPDKSGLPSDRFSAERTGGSVSTLTIQRTQQEDSAVYLCASSFGGSPEQYFGPGTRLTVT.

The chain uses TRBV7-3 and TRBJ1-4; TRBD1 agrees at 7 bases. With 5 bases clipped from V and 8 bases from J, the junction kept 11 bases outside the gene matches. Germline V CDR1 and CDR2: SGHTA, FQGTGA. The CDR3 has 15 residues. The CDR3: CASSTDRALCEKLFF. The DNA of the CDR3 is TGTGCCAGCAGCACCGACAGGGCCCTCTGCGAAAAACTGTTTTTT.

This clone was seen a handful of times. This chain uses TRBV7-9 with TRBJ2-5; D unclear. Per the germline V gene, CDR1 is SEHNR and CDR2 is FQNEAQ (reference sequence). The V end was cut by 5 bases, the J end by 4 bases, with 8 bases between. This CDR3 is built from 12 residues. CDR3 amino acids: CASSLGSETQYF. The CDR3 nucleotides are TGTGCCAGCAGCCTTGGCTCAGAGACCCAGTACTTC.

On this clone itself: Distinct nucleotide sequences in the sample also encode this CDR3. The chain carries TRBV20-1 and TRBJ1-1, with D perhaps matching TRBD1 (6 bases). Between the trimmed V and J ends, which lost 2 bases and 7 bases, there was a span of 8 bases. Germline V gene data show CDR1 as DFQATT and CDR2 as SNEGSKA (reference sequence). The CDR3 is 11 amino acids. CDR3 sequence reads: CSARTGIEAFF. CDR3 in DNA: TGCAGTGCTAGAACAGGGATTGAAGCTTTCTTT.

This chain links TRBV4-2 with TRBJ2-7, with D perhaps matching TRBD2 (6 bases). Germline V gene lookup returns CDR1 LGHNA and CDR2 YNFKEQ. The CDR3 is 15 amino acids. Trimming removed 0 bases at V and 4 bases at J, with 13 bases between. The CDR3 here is CASSQDTGDSYEQYF. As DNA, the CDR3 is TGTGCCAGCAGCCAAGATACGGGGGATTCGTACGAGCAGTACTTC.

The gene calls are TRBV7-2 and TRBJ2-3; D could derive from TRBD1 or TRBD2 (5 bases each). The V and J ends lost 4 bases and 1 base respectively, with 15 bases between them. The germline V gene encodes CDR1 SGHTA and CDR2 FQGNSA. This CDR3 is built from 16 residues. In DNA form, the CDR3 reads TGTGCCAGCAGCTCAGCCGGGACGGTCGGCACAGATACGCAGTATTTT. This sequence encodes CASSSAGTVGTDTQYF.

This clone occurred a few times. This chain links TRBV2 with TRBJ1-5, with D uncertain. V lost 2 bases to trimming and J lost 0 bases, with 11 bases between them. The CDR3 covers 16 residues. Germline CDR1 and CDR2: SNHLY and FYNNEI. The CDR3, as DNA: TGTGCCAGCAGTGAAATGGGGTCACTTAGCAATCAGCCCCAGCATTTT. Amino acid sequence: CASSEMGSLSNQPQHF.

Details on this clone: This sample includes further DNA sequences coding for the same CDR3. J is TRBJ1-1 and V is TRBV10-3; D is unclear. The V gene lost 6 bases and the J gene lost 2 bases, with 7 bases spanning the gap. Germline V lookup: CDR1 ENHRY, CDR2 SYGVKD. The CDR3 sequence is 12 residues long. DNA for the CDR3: TGTGCCATCAGAGCGGGTAACACTGAAGCTTTCTTT. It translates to CAIRAGNTEAFF.

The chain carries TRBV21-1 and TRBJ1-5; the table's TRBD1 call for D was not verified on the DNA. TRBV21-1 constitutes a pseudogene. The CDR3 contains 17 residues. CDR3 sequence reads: CASSKAQWDTSNQPQHF. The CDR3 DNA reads TGTGCCAGCAGCAAAGCGCAGTGGGACACTAGCAATCAGCCCCAGCATTTT.

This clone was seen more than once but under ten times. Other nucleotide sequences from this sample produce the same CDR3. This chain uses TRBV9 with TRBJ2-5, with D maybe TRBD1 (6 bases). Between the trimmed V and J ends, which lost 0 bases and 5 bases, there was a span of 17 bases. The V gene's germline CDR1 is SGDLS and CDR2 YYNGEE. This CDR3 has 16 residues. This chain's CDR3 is CASSVALDRGQETQYF. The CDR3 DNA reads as TGTGCCAGCAGCGTAGCTCTGGACAGAGGGCAGGAGACCCAGTACTTC.

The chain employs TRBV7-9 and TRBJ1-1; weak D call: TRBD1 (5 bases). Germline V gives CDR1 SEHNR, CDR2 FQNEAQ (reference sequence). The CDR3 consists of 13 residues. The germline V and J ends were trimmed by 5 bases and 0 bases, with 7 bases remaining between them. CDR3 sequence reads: CASSRQLNTEAFF. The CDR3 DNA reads TGTGCCAGCAGCAGACAGTTGAACACTGAAGCTTTCTTT.

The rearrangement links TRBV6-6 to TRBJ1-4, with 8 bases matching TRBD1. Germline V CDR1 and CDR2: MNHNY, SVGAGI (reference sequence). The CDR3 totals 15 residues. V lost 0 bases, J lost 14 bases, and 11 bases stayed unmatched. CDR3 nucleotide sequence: TGTGCCAGCAGTTACTCGCGGCAGGGGGCGGGGTGGCTGTTTTTT. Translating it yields CASSYSRQGAGWLFF.

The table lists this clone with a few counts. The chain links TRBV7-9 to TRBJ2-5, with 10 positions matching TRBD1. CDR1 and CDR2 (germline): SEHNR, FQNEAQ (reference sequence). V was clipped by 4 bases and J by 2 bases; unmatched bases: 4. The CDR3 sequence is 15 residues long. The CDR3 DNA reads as TGTGCCAGCAGCTCCTGGACAGGGGGACAAGAGACCCAGTACTTC. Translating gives CASSSWTGGQETQYF. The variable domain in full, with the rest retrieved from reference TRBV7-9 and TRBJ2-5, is DTGVSQNPRHKITKRGQNVTFRCDPISEHNRLYWYRQTLGQGPEFLTYFQNEAQLEKSRLLSDRFSAERPKGSFSTLEIQRTEQGDSAMYLCASSSWTGGQETQYFGPGTRLLVL.